One TCR beta chain is described in this entry. No antigen is known for it. Measured with immunoSEQ multiplex PCR; TCRdb has only the in-frame clones, and not every one. The sample includes approximately 2,000,000 clones, just over 90% of them seen just once. The sample comes from a study of shared clonotypes between healthy human individuals. V shed 3 bases and J shed 5 bases, with 11 bases lying between them. The length of the CDR3 is 13 residues. The germline gives CDR1 SGDLS, CDR2 YYNGEE. The naive CD8 population came from CD45RO-negative cells selected for CCR7, without terminally differentiated effector memory CD45RA+ cells. Recent vaccinations or acute infections were absent in the healthy HIV-negative adult donors. Regarding the study as a whole: Rarefaction showed sorted-subset sequencing was incomplete despite large depth. Clonotypes not shared had lower generation probabilities than those common to all four donors.

The sequence was obtained from a man aged 18 to 29 in good health. Some clones in this sample may be carry-over from other donors' samples. This chain links TRBV9 with TRBJ1-1; D call uncertain. The specimen was naive CD8+ T cells from PBMCs. The CDR3 region is CASSAEGWTEAFF. The CDR3 coding sequence is TGTGCCAGCAGCGCCGAAGGGTGGACTGAAGCTTTCTTT.